One sample yielded the 9 T cell receptor beta chains listed below, sequenced in a study of T-cell memory formation after mild COVID-19. TCRdb used MiXCR to reprocess the 5' RACE reads, holding one entry per CDR3 protein. The sample lists about 210,000 distinct CDR3 sequences, around 27% occurring once. The sample taken for sequencing was PBMCs or a T cell subset sorted from them (not recorded which). Receptor source: an adult woman who had mild COVID-19 (a few samples of this study predate the infection). Cell type and time point are not known.

This clonotype has a handful of counts. The chain couples TRBV6-2 or TRBV6-3 to TRBJ1-1; D not certain. Germline values: CDR1 MNHEY, CDR2 SVGEGT. Trimming took off 2 bases at V and 1 base at J, with 8 bases between the two ends. The CDR3 spans 14 residues. The CDR3 reads CASSYPPENTEAFF. The CDR3 region has the DNA TGTGCCAGCAGTTACCCGCCGGAGAACACTGAAGCTTTCTTT.

The chain combines TRBV18 with TRBJ2-7; TRBD2 matches 12 bases. The V and J ends lost 3 bases and 2 bases, in that order; junction bases with no gene match: 2. Germline loops: CDR1 KGHSH, CDR2 LQKENI. The CDR3 is made up of 15 amino acids. The CDR3 spells CASSPLAGGAYEQYF. CDR3 DNA: TGTGCCAGCTCACCTCTAGCGGGGGGGGCCTACGAGCAGTACTTC.

The sample holds a few counts of this clonotype. The J gene is TRBJ1-2, the V gene TRBV4-1; no firm D call. V shed 0 bases and J shed 0 bases, with 5 bases lying between them. CDR3 length equals 14 residues. Per germline, CDR1 MGHRA and CDR2 YSYEKL. The DNA of the CDR3 is TGCGCCAGCAGCCAAGAGTCCGCTAACTATGGCTACACCTTC. This codes for CASSQESANYGYTF.

The CDR3 bases are TGTGCCACCAGTGATCCCTTAAGAAATGAGCAGTTCTTC. This gives the protein CATSDPLRNEQFF. This chain uses TRBV24-1 with TRBJ2-1, with D unclear. Germline loops: CDR1 KGHDR, CDR2 SFDVKD. V dropped 3 bases and J dropped 7 bases, with 9 bases sitting between them. The CDR3 is made up of 13 amino acids.

The CDR3 here is CASSGGGFGANVLTF. The CDR3 region has the DNA TGTGCCAGCAGTGGAGGGGGCTTTGGGGCCAACGTCCTGACTTTC. The chain recombines TRBV25-1 with TRBJ2-6; 7 bases map to TRBD1. CDR3 length equals 15 residues. The ends lost 4 bases at V and 3 bases at J; junction bases unmatched: 3. Germline values: CDR1 MGHDK, CDR2 SYGVNS.

This clonotype has just a few counts. The chain combines TRBV2 with TRBJ2-2; the D is unclear. Germline CDR1 reads SNHLY; CDR2 reads FYNNEI. Trimming pared 8 bases from V and 1 base from J, leaving 8 bases between. The CDR3 consists of 13 residues. The DNA of the CDR3 is TGTGCCAGCCGAGTTGAGAACACCGGGGAGCTGTTTTTT. Its translation: CASRVENTGELFF. The variable domain in full, completed from reference TRBV2 and TRBJ2-2, reads EPEVTQTPSHQVTQMGQEVILRCVPISNHLYFYWYRQILGQKVEFLVSFYNNEISEKSEIFDDQFSVERPDGSNFTLKIRSTKLEDSAMYFCASRVENTGELFFGEGSRLTVL.

Here the CDR3 reads CASSELAGADTQYF. The CDR3 DNA follows: TGTGCCAGCAGTGAACTAGCGGGAGCAGATACGCAGTATTTT. V gene TRBV6-4 combines with J gene TRBJ2-3; 11 nucleotides match TRBD2. Trimming at V came to 3 bases and at J to 4 bases, leaving 0 bases not matched to a gene. Germline CDR1 reads MRHNA; CDR2 reads SNTAGT. CDR3 length equals 14 residues.

The chain combines TRBV4-1 with TRBJ1-1; D is unresolved. This CDR3 contains 14 residues. V was shortened by 1 base and J by 6 bases, with 12 bases between the two germline ends. The germline V gene has CDR1 MGHRA and CDR2 YSYEKL. CDR3: CASSQGAGVAEAFF. In DNA form, the CDR3 reads TGCGCCAGCAGCCAAGGGGCTGGGGTTGCTGAAGCTTTCTTT.

The chain has TRBV20-1 and TRBJ2-1, with 12 bases that match TRBD2. V was pared by 3 bases and J by 8 bases, with 8 bases of the junction left unmatched. This CDR3 contains 15 residues. The germline V gene has CDR1 DFQATT and CDR2 SNEGSKA (reference sequence). The CDR3 sequence is CSASAPGLAGHEQFF. DNA of the CDR3: TGCAGTGCTAGTGCACCGGGACTAGCGGGCCATGAGCAGTTCTTC.